The 27 T cell receptor beta chains given below trace back to one sample, sequenced in a study of technical replicates of blood from a few donors. Profiling relied on immunoSEQ multiplex PCR, and the TCRdb table lists in-frame clones only, not all of them. The sample lists about 97,000 clones, around 96% occurring once. The specimen was T cells isolated from PBMCs. The receptors were gathered from a human donor in good health.

The gene calls are TRBV19 and TRBJ1-1, with D possibly TRBD1 on 5 matching bases. CDR3 size: 14 residues. Germline CDR1 and CDR2: LNHDA and SQIVND (reference sequence). Between the trimmed V and J ends, which lost 3 bases and 0 bases, there was a span of 8 bases. In nucleotides, the CDR3 is TGTGCCAGTAGTATTGGACATTTGAACACTGAAGCTTTCTTT. Amino acids: CASSIGHLNTEAFF.

V is TRBV28 and J is TRBJ2-7, with TRBD2 identical over 11 bases. Germline V gives CDR1 MDHEN, CDR2 SYDVKM. The CDR3 consists of 16 residues. The J segment lost 4 bases and the V segment lost 1 base, leaving 6 bases of the junction unmatched. CDR3 in DNA: TGTGCCAGCAGTTTATTCACTAGCGGGGGAGCATACGAGCAGTACTTC. As protein: CASSLFTSGGAYEQYF.

The chain is built from TRBV10-3 and TRBJ2-7; D remains ambiguous. Germline V gene data show CDR1 as ENHRY and CDR2 as SYGVKD. CDR3 length: 15 residues. Trimming pared 2 bases from V and 4 bases from J, leaving 15 bases between. This CDR3 is CAISEDLNRIYEQYF. The CDR3 nucleotides are TGTGCCATCAGTGAGGATCTTAACAGAATATACGAGCAGTACTTC.

Notes on this clone: A read error may account for a junction end that differs from germline. The V and J genes are TRBV28 and TRBJ1-4, with 8 nucleotides matching TRBD1. The germline V gene has CDR1 MDHEN and CDR2 SYDVKM. This CDR3 is 12 amino acids long. The CDR3 loop is CASSWELGQADF. CDR3 in DNA: TGTGCCAGCAGTTGGGAGTTGGGACAGGCTGATTTT.

This clone was observed once. The J gene is TRBJ2-1, the V gene TRBV23-1; possibly TRBD1 for D (5 bases). TRBV23-1 has ORF status, its function being uncertain. The CDR3 length is 12 residues. Trimming cost V 0 bases and J 9 bases, with 6 bases left between them. The CDR3 coding sequence is TGCGCCAGCAGTCAATCGCAGGGTGAGCAGTTCTTC. The encoded protein is CASSQSQGEQFF.

CDR3 protein: CASSKGDGTGPRISSGNTIYF. Here the CDR3 DNA reads TGTGCCAGCAGCAAAGGTGACGGGACAGGCCCCCGGATAAGCTCTGGAAACACCATATATTTT. This chain uses TRBV21-1 with TRBJ1-3; TRBD1 is taken as the D call from the table, unchecked against the DNA. TRBV21-1 has pseudogene status. This CDR3 region has 21 residues.

The rearrangement uses TRBV28 and TRBJ1-2; possible D gene TRBD1, 5 bases. Germline V lookup: CDR1 MDHEN, CDR2 SYDVKM. The V gene lost 5 bases and the J gene lost 11 bases, with 15 bases spanning the gap. The CDR3 is 12 residues long. CDR3 protein: CASSLAGPGYTF. The CDR3 nucleotides read TGTGCCAGCAGTCTGGCAGGGCCAGGGTACACCTTC.

The chain is built from TRBV7-9 and TRBJ1-1; 7 nucleotides agree with TRBD1. The J segment lost 10 bases and the V segment lost 5 bases, leaving 10 bases of the junction unmatched. The CDR3 loop spans 13 amino acids. Looked up from germline, CDR1 is SEHNR and CDR2 is FQNEAQ (reference sequence). CDR3 protein: CASSAQGGAVAFF. The CDR3 DNA follows: TGTGCCAGCAGCGCTCAAGGGGGCGCGGTAGCTTTCTTT.

The V and J genes are TRBV6-1 and TRBJ1-1; 8 nucleotides line up with TRBD1. Trimming removed 7 bases from V and 7 bases from J; junction bases left unmatched: 8. Germline-derived CDR1 and CDR2 are MNHNS and SASEGT. CDR3 size: 13 residues. CDR3 in DNA: TGTGCCAGCACCAGCATAGGACAGGGTGAAGCTTTCTTT. It specifies CASTSIGQGEAFF.

V usage is TRBV5-1 and J usage is TRBJ2-1, with 8 bases that match TRBD2. The length of the CDR3 is 16 residues. V lost 0 bases, J lost 7 bases, and 9 bases stayed unmatched. CDR1 and CDR2 from the germline V gene are SGHRS and YFSETQ. Written as DNA, the CDR3 is TGCGCCAGCAGCTTGGCCGGACTAGCTCAAGAGAATGAGCAGTTCTTC. This sequence encodes CASSLAGLAQENEQFF.

This clone was found once. The rearrangement joins TRBV19 to TRBJ2-5; weak D call: TRBD1 (5 bases). Germline assignment: CDR1 LNHDA and CDR2 SQIVND (reference sequence). This CDR3 is built from 15 residues. The ends were cut back, 3 bases at V and 5 bases at J, with 16 bases in the middle. CDR3 coding DNA: TGTGCCAGTAGTATCTCAGGGTGGGTGATGGAGACCCAGTACTTC. This encodes CASSISGWVMETQYF.

The V gene is TRBV7-3, the J gene TRBJ2-2; D might be TRBD2 (6 bases). V shed 3 bases and J shed 1 base, with 18 bases lying between them. Germline assignment: CDR1 SGHTA and CDR2 FQGTGA. The CDR3 runs to 18 residues. The CDR3 DNA follows: TGTGCCAGCAGCTTTCAGAGGGCGAGCGGGTGGAACACCGGGGAGCTGTTTTTT. Its translation: CASSFQRASGWNTGELFF.

This sequence joins TRBV10-3 and TRBJ2-1, with 11 bases that match TRBD2. The V gene's germline CDR1 is ENHRY and CDR2 SYGVKD. V lost 3 bases to trimming and J lost 7 bases; unmatched junction nucleotides: 8. The CDR3 has 16 residues. CDR3 residues: CAISDITSGRGNEQFF. The CDR3, as DNA: TGTGCCATCAGTGACATAACTAGCGGGAGAGGGAATGAGCAGTTCTTC.

A single count supports this clone. The chain employs TRBV6-5 and TRBJ1-2; D gene unclear. The CDR3 has 14 residues. Per the germline V gene, CDR1 is MNHEY and CDR2 is SVGAGI. The V end was cut by 4 bases, the J end by 1 base, with 10 bases between. CDR3 residues: CASSSPRVNYGYTF. The CDR3 nucleotides are TGTGCCAGCAGTTCTCCGAGGGTTAACTATGGCTACACCTTC.

This chain links TRBV29-1 with TRBJ2-5; unclear D gene. Germline values: CDR1 SQVTM, CDR2 ANQGSEA. Trimming removed 5 bases from V and 5 bases from J, with 18 bases in between. The CDR3 runs 14 residues. The CDR3 reads CSVYMTAQSETQYF. The CDR3 DNA is TGCAGCGTTTATATGACTGCCCAATCTGAGACCCAGTACTTC.

This sequence joins TRBV13 and TRBJ2-7; 13 bases agree with TRBD2. The CDR3 runs to 18 residues. The V and J ends lost 0 bases and 2 bases, in that order; junction bases with no gene match: 7. Germline V gives CDR1 PRHDT, CDR2 FYEKMQ (reference sequence). In nucleotides, the CDR3 is TGTGCCAGCAGCTTAGGTCTCATTGGACTAGCGGGGGCCTACGAGCAGTACTTC. Translated: CASSLGLIGLAGAYEQYF.

The chain links TRBV11-1 to TRBJ2-1, with D possibly TRBD1 on 5 matching bases. This CDR3 has 13 amino acids. The V end was cut by 5 bases, the J end by 10 bases, with 15 bases between. In germline, CDR1 is SGHAT, CDR2 FQDESV (reference sequence). The CDR3 DNA follows: TGTGCCAGCAGCCGGACCGATGGGGCCGAGCAGTTCTTC. The encoded protein is CASSRTDGAEQFF.

This chain links TRBV7-2 with TRBJ1-4; no definite D call. The CDR3 spans 14 residues. V was pared by 5 bases and J by 7 bases, with 14 bases between. Germline V lookup: CDR1 SGHTA, CDR2 FQGNSA. The CDR3 reads CASSPSKLVEKLFF. The CDR3 region has the DNA TGTGCCAGCAGCCCGTCTAAACTAGTTGAAAAACTGTTTTTT.

V gene TRBV5-4 combines with J gene TRBJ2-2; no firm D call. The CDR3 contains 15 residues. The germline V gene encodes CDR1 SGHNT and CDR2 YYREEE (reference sequence). V was clipped by 2 bases and J by 3 bases, with 11 bases between them. Here the CDR3 DNA reads TGTGCCAGCAGCTTAGGTCCTAGAGACACCGGGGAGCTGTTTTTT. Translated, it gives CASSLGPRDTGELFF. Full variable domain (outside the CDR3, taken from reference TRBV5-4 and TRBJ2-2): ETGVTQSPTHLIKTRGQQVTLRCSSQSGHNTVSWYQQALGQGPQFIFQYYREEENGRGNFPPRFSGLQFPNYSSELNVNALELDDSALYLCASSLGPRDTGELFFGEGSRLTVL.

For the CDR3, the DNA is TGTGCCAGTAGTTACAGCCCCAATCAGCCCCAGCATTTT. This sequence encodes CASSYSPNQPQHF. V is TRBV19 and J is TRBJ1-5; D ambiguous. Germline values: CDR1 LNHDA, CDR2 SQIVND (reference sequence). The V and J ends lost 5 bases and 3 bases respectively, with 8 bases between them. The CDR3 length is 13 residues.

The gene calls are TRBV7-3 and TRBJ2-3, with D possibly TRBD2 on 7 matching bases. The CDR3 is made up of 15 amino acids. Per the germline V gene, CDR1 is SGHTA and CDR2 is FQGTGA. Trimming removed 1 base from V and 3 bases from J, with 11 bases in between. The CDR3 DNA reads as TGTGCCAGCAGCTTAATCGGGGGGCGAACAGATACGCAGTATTTT. Amino acids: CASSLIGGRTDTQYF.

The V and J genes are TRBV11-3 and TRBJ1-2, with D maybe TRBD1 (5 bases). The CDR3 sequence is 12 residues long. Germline CDR1 reads SGHNT; CDR2 reads YENEEA. V dropped 5 bases and J dropped 3 bases, with 7 bases sitting between them. The CDR3 sequence: CASSPGDYGYTF. CDR3 DNA: TGTGCCAGCAGCCCGGGGGACTATGGCTACACCTTC.

V gene TRBV10-3 combines with J gene TRBJ1-5, with no clear D. In germline, CDR1 is ENHRY, CDR2 SYGVKD. The CDR3 spans 14 residues. Trimming removed 3 bases at V and 2 bases at J, with 8 bases between. CDR3: CAISESTGNQPQHF. The CDR3 DNA sequence: TGTGCCATCAGTGAATCTACAGGCAATCAGCCCCAGCATTTT.

V and J are TRBV7-9 and TRBJ1-1; D may be TRBD1 (5 bases). The CDR3 consists of 11 residues. Trimming took off 3 bases at V and 9 bases at J, with 8 bases between the two ends. CDR1 is SEHNR, CDR2 FQNEAQ, per germline (reference sequence). The CDR3 DNA is TGTGCCAGCAGCTTCGACAGTAAAGCTTTCTTT. Residues: CASSFDSKAFF.

The chain has TRBV27 and TRBJ2-1; no clear D. The CDR3 totals 15 residues. Germline loops: CDR1 MNHEY, CDR2 SMNVEV (reference sequence). V shed 1 base and J shed 0 bases, with 7 bases lying between them. The CDR3 region is CASSLFPSSYNEQFF. CDR3 nucleotides: TGTGCCAGCAGTTTATTTCCCAGCTCCTACAATGAGCAGTTCTTC.

This rearrangement joins TRBV2 to TRBJ1-2; tentative D call: TRBD1 (6 bases). The length of the CDR3 is 12 residues. V was trimmed by 8 bases and J by 7 bases, leaving 14 bases between them. Germline V CDR1 and CDR2: SNHLY, FYNNEI. The CDR3 here is CASFFRGAGYTF. The CDR3 DNA follows: TGTGCCAGCTTCTTTCGGGGGGCTGGCTACACCTTC. The full variable domain, completed using reference TRBV2 and TRBJ1-2, is EPEVTQTPSHQVTQMGQEVILRCVPISNHLYFYWYRQILGQKVEFLVSFYNNEISEKSEIFDDQFSVERPDGSNFTLKIRSTKLEDSAMYFCASFFRGAGYTFGSGTRLTVV.

The chain is built from TRBV5-1 and TRBJ2-7; D unresolved. Per germline, CDR1 SGHRS and CDR2 YFSETQ. Trimming stripped 0 bases from V and 0 bases from J, with 7 bases between. The CDR3 is 14 amino acids. The CDR3 here is CASSLEWSSYEQYF. The CDR3 DNA reads TGCGCCAGCAGCTTGGAATGGAGCTCCTACGAGCAGTACTTC.